This TCR beta chain originates from a study of T cell responses to AZD1222 COVID-19 vaccine. Germline CDR1 reads LNHDA; CDR2 reads SQIVND (reference sequence). V shed 6 bases, J shed 2 bases, and the junction held 3 bases outside the gene matches. This CDR3 is 13 amino acids long. This table comes from immunoSEQ multiplex PCR, and its TCRdb copy is limited to in-frame clones, with some not included. Among about 200,000 clones listed, approximately 94% were seen once. In regard to this clone: What it recognizes is unknown.

Study-level points and caveats: Only six people who got AZD1222 tested seropositive at baseline. Mapped onto spike, vaccine-associated CD4 TCRs spanned it and were dominant at 160-218 and 743-854.

Here the sequenced sample was peripheral blood, taken 28 days after the second dose of the MenACWY control vaccine. This TCR came from an adult who received the MenACWY meningococcal vaccine as a control. J is TRBJ2-5 and V is TRBV19, with 7 positions matching TRBD1. In DNA, the CDR3 is TGTGCCAGTAGGAGGGGACAGCAAGAGACCCAGTACTTC. Translation gives CASRRGQQETQYF. Full variable domain (remainder filled in from reference TRBV19 and TRBJ2-5): DGGITQSPKYLFRKEGQNVTLSCEQNLNHDAMYWYRQDPGQGLRLIYYSQIVNDFQKGDIAEGYSVSREKKESFPLTVTSAQKNPTAFYLCASRRGQQETQYFGPGTRLLVL.